This T cell receptor (beta chain) is drawn from a study of blood T cell repertoires in COVID-19. As for the study in general: Samples of COVID-19 (acute and convalescent) were obtained from the United States, Italy and Spain. Sources were T cells, B-cell-depleted T cells, or PBMCs; the material itself was cDNA or gDNA.

In the source study's methods: Estimation of nucleated cell counts was performed using reference gene primer amplification. The table came from immunoSEQ multiplex PCR; TCRdb's copy has only in-frame clones and leaves some out. V, J and clone size reflect that table, while D and trimming were determined from the DNA. The data hold 270,000 or so clones, with approximately 81% observed a single time. The CDR3 has 14 residues. With V trimmed by 3 bases and J by 4 bases, 2 bases remained unmatched. Per germline, CDR1 MDHEN and CDR2 SYDVKM. V gene TRBV28 combines with J gene TRBJ1-1; 10 nucleotides align to TRBD1. The source material was peripheral blood. This clonotype was sampled from a woman aged 60-70 years with active or convalescent COVID-19. CDR3 nucleotides: TGTGCCAGCAGTTTGACAGGGGGCGTCACTGAAGCTTTCTTT. Protein: CASSLTGGVTEAFF.